These 28 T cell receptor beta chains were all obtained from the same sample, sequenced in a study of shared clonotypes between healthy human individuals (dated by TCRdb to 2018 to 2020). Libraries were built with the immunoSEQ multiplex PCR assay. The source is immuneACCESS, and TCRdb retained only in-frame sequences with V and J called. Part of the clones is not carried over; for the studies checked, unresolved V genes explain less than half of this, and the remainder is unexplained. The sample yields millions of clones; about 92% were counted once. Over 0.12% of the sample belongs to the ten largest clones. The sequencing input was naive CD4+ T cells sorted from blood. The sample's cell subset or site label, decoded: CD45RA+ positively selected. The receptor source for this set is a young man in good health.

This chain connects TRBV11-2 to TRBJ1-3; 7 bases map to TRBD1. Germline CDR1 SGHAT, CDR2 FQNNGV. V lost 5 bases, J lost 4 bases, and 14 bases stayed unmatched. The CDR3 is 17 amino acids. CDR3 sequence: CASSRSRDSVGGNTIYF. Written as DNA, the CDR3 is TGTGCCAGCAGCCGAAGTCGGGACAGCGTGGGCGGAAACACCATATATTTT.

The chain is built from TRBV19 and TRBJ1-5; D call uncertain. Germline lookup yields CDR1 LNHDA and CDR2 SQIVND (reference sequence). Trimming took off 2 bases at V and 0 bases at J, with 8 bases between the two ends. This CDR3 region has 15 residues. CDR3 nucleotide sequence: TGTGCCAGTAGTATAATCGGGTATAGCAATCAGCCCCAGCATTTT. Protein sequence: CASSIIGYSNQPQHF.

Worth noting for this clone: This same CDR3 is encoded by further DNA sequences in the sample. The rearrangement links TRBV18 to TRBJ2-7, with D perhaps TRBD2 (5 bases). The CDR3 is made up of 14 amino acids. Germline V gives CDR1 KGHSH, CDR2 LQKENI. Trimming shortened V by 3 bases and J by 1 base, and 10 bases separated the two germline ends. The chain's CDR3 is CASSPAGGSYEQYF. Written as DNA, the CDR3 is TGTGCCAGCTCACCGGCGGGCGGATCCTACGAGCAGTACTTC.

The genes are TRBV28 and TRBJ2-5; D is unclear. Trimming left V 5 bases short and J 5 bases short, with 21 bases between. Germline loops: CDR1 MDHEN, CDR2 SYDVKM. The CDR3 extends over 16 amino acids. CDR3 sequence: CASSQATLGAQETQYF. The CDR3 nucleotides are TGTGCCAGCAGTCAGGCGACCCTGGGTGCGCAGGAGACCCAGTACTTC. The complete variable domain, with remaining parts taken from reference TRBV28 and TRBJ2-5, reads DVKVTQSSRYLVKRTGEKVFLECVQDMDHENMFWYRQDPGLGLRLIYFSYDVKMKEKGDIPEGYSVSREKKERFSLILESASTNQTSMYLCASSQATLGAQETQYFGPGTRLLVL.

V and J are TRBV28 and TRBJ2-3, with 7 bases aligning to TRBD1. The CDR3 runs 14 residues. The V and J ends lost 2 bases and 9 bases, in that order; junction bases with no gene match: 8. Germline lookup yields CDR1 MDHEN and CDR2 SYDVKM. CDR3 sequence: CASSLGTAPGTQYF. The CDR3 coding sequence is TGTGCCAGCAGTTTAGGGACAGCCCCGGGGACGCAGTATTTT.

This rearrangement joins TRBV30 to TRBJ2-7, with D hard to call. Per the germline V gene, CDR1 is GTSNPN and CDR2 is SVGIG (reference sequence). V was cut by 5 bases and J by 6 bases, with 11 bases left in between. This CDR3 spans 11 amino acids. In DNA, the CDR3 is TGTGCCTGGGGGGTGGTATCCGAGCAGTACTTC. Protein product: CAWGVVSEQYF.

The V call is TRBV6-6, the J call TRBJ1-6; no clear D gene. The CDR3 runs to 16 residues. V was trimmed by 2 bases and J by 5 bases, leaving 13 bases between them. Germline V CDR1 and CDR2: MNHNY, SVGAGI (reference sequence). CDR3 sequence: CASSYGGYADNSPLHF. The DNA for the CDR3 is TGTGCCAGCAGTTACGGAGGGTACGCCGATAATTCACCCCTCCACTTT.

V is TRBV6-1 and J is TRBJ2-3; D gene unclear. From germline, CDR1 is MNHNS and CDR2 SASEGT. The CDR3 length is 15 residues. The ends were cut back, 1 base at V and 1 base at J, with 9 bases in the middle. CDR3 in amino acids: CASSEVRSGTDTQYF. DNA for the CDR3: TGTGCCAGCAGTGAAGTCAGGTCGGGCACAGATACGCAGTATTTT.

The chain has TRBV18 and TRBJ1-5; 7 nucleotides agree with TRBD1. V gave up 3 bases and J gave up 2 bases; unmatched junction bases: 7. Germline CDR1 reads KGHSH; CDR2 reads LQKENI. The CDR3 loop spans 16 amino acids. The CDR3 region is CASSPQGGPGNQPQHF. In DNA form, the CDR3 reads TGTGCCAGCTCACCTCAGGGGGGCCCTGGCAATCAGCCCCAGCATTTT.

The chain carries TRBV6-6 and TRBJ1-1; 7 bases agree with TRBD1. CDR3 size: 14 residues. Trimming took 10 bases from V and 0 from J; bases not matched to a gene: 8. The V gene's germline CDR1 is MNHNY and CDR2 SVGAGI (reference sequence). The CDR3 here is CATRTGDLNTEAFF. In DNA, the CDR3 is TGTGCCACCCGCACAGGGGACCTGAACACTGAAGCTTTCTTT.

The CDR3 region has the DNA TGTGCCAGCAGTCTCAACCCGTCCAGGAATACTCTCTACGAGCAGTACTTC. Amino acid sequence: CASSLNPSRNTLYEQYF. This chain uses TRBV6-9 with TRBJ2-7; D is unclear. The CDR3 runs to 17 residues. The germline V gene has CDR1 MNHGY and CDR2 SVAAGI. V was cut by 5 bases and J by 3 bases, with 23 bases left in between.

With respect to this clone: The same CDR3 also results from other DNA sequences found in this sample. The chain is built from TRBV5-1 and TRBJ2-1; TRBD2 matches 11 bases. Germline V gene data show CDR1 as SGHRS and CDR2 as YFSETQ. This CDR3 contains 14 residues. V was pared by 4 bases and J by 9 bases, with 6 bases of the junction left unmatched. This CDR3 reads CASSLGTSGGEQFF. CDR3 in DNA: TGCGCCAGCAGCCTCGGGACTAGCGGCGGTGAGCAGTTCTTC.

The chain is built from TRBV10-3 and TRBJ2-3; 10 nucleotides align to TRBD1. The CDR3 is 16 residues long. Germline-derived CDR1 and CDR2 are ENHRY and SYGVKD. V trimming: 6 bases; J trimming: 2 bases; junction bases outside the gene matches: 8. The CDR3 reads CAIRTSGTGATDTQYF. The CDR3 DNA sequence: TGTGCCATCAGGACCTCCGGGACAGGGGCCACAGATACGCAGTATTTT.

The rearrangement uses TRBV6-4 and TRBJ1-6; 7 positions agree with TRBD1. CDR1 is MRHNA and CDR2 is SNTAGT in the germline V gene. The ends lost 6 bases at V and 10 bases at J; junction bases unmatched: 6. The CDR3 extends over 13 amino acids. CDR3 bases: TGTGCCAGCAGAGAGACAGGGACATCACCCCTCCACTTT. This gives the protein CASRETGTSPLHF.

The chain has TRBV6-1 and TRBJ1-6; TRBD1 might be the D (6 bases). Germline values: CDR1 MNHNS, CDR2 SASEGT. Trimming pared 4 bases from V and 2 bases from J, leaving 15 bases between. CDR3 length equals 17 residues. The CDR3 here is CASSGGWGAAYNSPLHF. The CDR3 DNA reads TGTGCCAGCAGTGGTGGGTGGGGGGCGGCCTATAATTCACCCCTCCACTTT.

The chain joins TRBV5-1 to TRBJ1-1; TRBD1 agrees at 7 bases. V lost 4 bases, J lost 7 bases, and 10 bases stayed unmatched. The CDR3 is 14 residues long. The germline CDR1 and CDR2 sequences are SGHRS and YFSETQ. The CDR3 loop is CASSGGGTANEAFF. CDR3 in DNA: TGCGCCAGCAGCGGGGGAGGGACAGCTAATGAAGCTTTCTTT.

V usage is TRBV11-2 and J usage is TRBJ2-2; 9 nucleotides line up with TRBD2. CDR3 size: 15 residues. CDR1 is SGHAT, CDR2 FQNNGV, per germline. Germline trimming cut 6 bases from V and 7 bases from J; bases unmatched to any gene: 9. The CDR3 region is CASRQPGLAGGELFF. CDR3 in DNA: TGTGCCAGCAGGCAACCGGGACTAGCCGGCGGGGAGCTGTTTTTT.

The chain has TRBV6-6 and TRBJ2-3; TRBD2 matches 15 bases. The germline V gene encodes CDR1 MNHNY and CDR2 SVGAGI (reference sequence). J gave up 6 bases and V 2 bases, and 0 bases lay outside the gene matches. The CDR3 is 15 amino acids. This CDR3 reads CASSYGTSGRDTQYF. In DNA form, the CDR3 reads TGTGCCAGCAGTTACGGGACTAGCGGGAGGGATACGCAGTATTTT.

For this clone: The sample holds other DNA sequences that translate to the same CDR3. CDR3 protein: CASSYRSSGSYEQYF. The CDR3 nucleotides read TGTGCCAGCAGTTACAGGTCTAGCGGCTCCTACGAGCAGTACTTC. This chain connects TRBV6-5 to TRBJ2-7, with 7 bases lining up with TRBD2. The CDR3 has 15 residues. V was pared by 2 bases and J by 0 bases, with 4 bases of the junction left unmatched. In germline, CDR1 is MNHEY, CDR2 SVGAGI.

J is TRBJ2-1 and V is TRBV7-2, with unresolved D. Trimming shortened V by 1 base and J by 6 bases, and 10 bases separated the two germline ends. Germline V gene sequence: CDR1 SGHTA, CDR2 FQGNSA. CDR3 length: 14 residues. The CDR3 sequence: CASSLGSVSNEQFF. CDR3 DNA: TGTGCCAGCAGCTTAGGGTCGGTTAGCAATGAGCAGTTCTTC.

The V call is TRBV6-5, the J call TRBJ2-1, with 14 bases matching TRBD2. In germline, CDR1 is MNHEY, CDR2 SVGAGI. Trimming took 7 bases from V and 8 from J; bases not matched to a gene: 7. The CDR3 consists of 15 residues. The CDR3, as DNA: TGTGCCAGCACTAGGACTAGCGGGAGGCCCTATGAGCAGTTCTTC. Translated: CASTRTSGRPYEQFF.

The chain is built from TRBV6-5 and TRBJ1-3, with D perhaps matching TRBD1 (5 bases). The germline V and J ends were trimmed by 6 bases and 0 bases, with 12 bases remaining between them. Germline CDR1 is MNHEY and CDR2 is SVGAGI. The CDR3 sequence is 15 residues long. CDR3 DNA: TGTGCCAGCAGCCGGGGGGGGGACTCTGGAAACACCATATATTTT. Translated: CASSRGGDSGNTIYF.

This sequence joins TRBV6-5 and TRBJ2-2; 8 positions agree with TRBD2. The CDR3 runs to 15 residues. J was trimmed by 4 bases and V by 8 bases; bases with no gene match: 9. Germline assignment: CDR1 MNHEY and CDR2 SVGAGI. CDR3 sequence reads: CASRIGGGITGELFF. The CDR3 DNA reads as TGTGCCAGCCGTATCGGGGGGGGAATCACCGGGGAGCTGTTTTTT.

The chain combines TRBV6-5 with TRBJ2-7, with TRBD1 matching over 7 bases. V was clipped by 2 bases and J by 1 base; unmatched bases: 5. The CDR3 loop spans 15 amino acids. CDR1 and CDR2 from the germline V gene are MNHEY and SVGAGI. Written as DNA, the CDR3 is TGTGCCAGCAGTTACGGTTGGACAGGATCCTACGAGCAGTACTTC. This codes for CASSYGWTGSYEQYF.

DNA for the CDR3: TGTGCCAGCAGCCCGACAGGGACCAATAATTCACCCCTCCACTTT. The encoded protein is CASSPTGTNNSPLHF. This chain connects TRBV28 to TRBJ1-6, with 7 bases fitting TRBD1. CDR1 and CDR2 (germline): MDHEN, SYDVKM. This CDR3 has 15 residues. V trimming: 6 bases; J trimming: 5 bases; junction bases outside the gene matches: 7.

For this clone: An end of the junction differs from the germline gene, which may be a read error. The chain couples TRBV5-1 to TRBJ2-7; 13 positions agree with TRBD2. Per germline, CDR1 SGHRS and CDR2 YFSETQ. The CDR3 contains 15 residues. CDR3 loop: CAGSPGLAGPYEQYF. CDR3 nucleotide sequence: TGCGCCGGCAGCCCGGGACTAGCGGGACCCTACGAGCAGTACTTC. The full variable domain, completed using reference TRBV5-1 and TRBJ2-7, is KAGVTQTPRYLIKTRGQQVTLSCSPISGHRSVSWYQQTPGQGLQFLFEYFSETQRNKGNFPGRFSGRQFSNSRSEMNVSTLELGDSALYLCAGSPGLAGPYEQYFGPGTRLTVT.

This chain links TRBV5-1 with TRBJ1-4; 7 bases are a match to TRBD1. Germline loops: CDR1 SGHRS, CDR2 YFSETQ. This CDR3 contains 14 residues. With 5 bases clipped from V and 3 bases from J, the junction kept 4 bases outside the gene matches. CDR3 in amino acids: CASRTTGANEKLFF. The CDR3 DNA reads as TGCGCCAGCAGGACTACAGGGGCTAATGAAAAACTGTTTTTT.

V is TRBV28 and J is TRBJ2-3, with D possibly called TRBD1 or TRBD2 (5 bases each). There are 15 residues in the CDR3. V dropped 3 bases and J dropped 0 bases, with 10 bases sitting between them. Germline CDR1 MDHEN, CDR2 SYDVKM. Here the CDR3 reads CASSFGAQSTDTQYF. The CDR3 coding sequence is TGTGCCAGCAGTTTCGGGGCGCAAAGCACAGATACGCAGTATTTT.